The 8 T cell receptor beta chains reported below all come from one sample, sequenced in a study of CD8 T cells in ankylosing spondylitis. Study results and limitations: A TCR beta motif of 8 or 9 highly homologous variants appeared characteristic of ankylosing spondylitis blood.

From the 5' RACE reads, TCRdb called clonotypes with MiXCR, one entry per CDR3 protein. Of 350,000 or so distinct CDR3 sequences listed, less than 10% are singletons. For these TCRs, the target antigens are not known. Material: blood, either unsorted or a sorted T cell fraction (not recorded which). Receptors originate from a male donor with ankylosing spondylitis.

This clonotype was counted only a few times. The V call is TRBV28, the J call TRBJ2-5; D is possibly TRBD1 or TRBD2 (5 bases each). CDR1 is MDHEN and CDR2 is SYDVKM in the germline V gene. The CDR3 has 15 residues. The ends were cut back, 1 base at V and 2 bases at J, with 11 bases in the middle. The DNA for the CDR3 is TGTGCCAGCAGTTTATCGGGACGGATACAAGAGACCCAGTACTTC. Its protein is CASSLSGRIQETQYF.

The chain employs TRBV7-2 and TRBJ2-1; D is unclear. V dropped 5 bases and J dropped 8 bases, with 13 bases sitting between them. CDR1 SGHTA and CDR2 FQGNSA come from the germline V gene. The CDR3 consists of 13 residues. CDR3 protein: CASSLGSVDEQFF. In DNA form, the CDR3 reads TGTGCCAGCAGCCTCGGGTCCGTGGATGAGCAGTTCTTC.

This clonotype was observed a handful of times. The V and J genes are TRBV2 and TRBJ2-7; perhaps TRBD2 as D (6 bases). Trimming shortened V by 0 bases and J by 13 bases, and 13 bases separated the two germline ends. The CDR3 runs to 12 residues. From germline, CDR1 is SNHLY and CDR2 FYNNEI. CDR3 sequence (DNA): TGTGCCAGCAGTGAAGCCTCCGGGACTTATTACTTC. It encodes CASSEASGTYYF.

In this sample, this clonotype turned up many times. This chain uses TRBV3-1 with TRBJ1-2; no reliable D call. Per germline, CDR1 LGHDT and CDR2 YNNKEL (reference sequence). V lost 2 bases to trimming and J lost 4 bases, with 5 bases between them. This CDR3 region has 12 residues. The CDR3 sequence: CASSQYSYGYTF. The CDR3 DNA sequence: TGTGCCAGCAGCCAATACAGCTATGGCTACACCTTC.

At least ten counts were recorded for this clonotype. The CDR3 nucleotides read TGTGCCAGCAGCCGACAGGGTGGAAACACCATATATTTT. Protein sequence: CASSRQGGNTIYF. V and J are TRBV27 and TRBJ1-3, with 7 bases that match TRBD1. This CDR3 has 13 residues. The trim removed 6 bases at V and 3 bases at J, leaving 2 bases unmatched. Germline CDR1 is MNHEY and CDR2 is SMNVEV (reference sequence).

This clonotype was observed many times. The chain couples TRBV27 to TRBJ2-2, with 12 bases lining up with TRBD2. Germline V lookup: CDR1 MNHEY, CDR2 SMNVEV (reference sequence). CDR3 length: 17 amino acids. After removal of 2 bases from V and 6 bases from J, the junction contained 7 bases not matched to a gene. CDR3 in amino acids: CASSLQPSGRAAGELFF. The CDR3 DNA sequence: TGTGCCAGCAGTTTACAGCCTAGCGGGAGGGCCGCCGGGGAGCTGTTTTTT.

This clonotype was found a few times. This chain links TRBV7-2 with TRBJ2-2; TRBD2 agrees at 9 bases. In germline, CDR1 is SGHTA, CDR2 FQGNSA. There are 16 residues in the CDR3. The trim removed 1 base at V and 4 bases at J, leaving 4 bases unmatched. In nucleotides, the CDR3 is TGTGCCAGCAGCTTAGGACTAGCGGTAATCACCGGGGAGCTGTTTTTT. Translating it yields CASSLGLAVITGELFF. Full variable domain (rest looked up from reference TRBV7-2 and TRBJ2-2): GAGVSQSPSNKVTEKGKDVELRCDPISGHTALYWYRQSLGQGLEFLIYFQGNSAPDKSGLPSDRFSAERTGGSVSTLTIQRTQQEDSAVYLCASSLGLAVITGELFFGEGSRLTVL.

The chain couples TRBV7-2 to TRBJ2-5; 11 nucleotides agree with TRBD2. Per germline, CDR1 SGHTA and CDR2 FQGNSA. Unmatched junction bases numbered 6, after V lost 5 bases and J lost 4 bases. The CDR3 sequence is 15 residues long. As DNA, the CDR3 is TGTGCCAGCAGCCGGGGACTAGCGGTTTCAGAGACCCAGTACTTC. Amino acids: CASSRGLAVSETQYF.